Following are 30 T cell receptor beta chains from one sample sequenced in a study of cytomegalovirus exposure and HLA in healthy donors. The PCR was carried out with 60 Vbeta primers and 13 Jbeta primers. Repertoires were generated with immunoSEQ multiplex PCR, while TCRdb's copy carries only in-frame clones and drops some. The sample yields about 120,000 clones, 60% to 85% seen once. Sequenced: PBMCs. The source is a middle-aged woman in good health and CMV-seropositive.

This rearrangement joins TRBV5-1 to TRBJ2-2, with a possible D match to TRBD1 (5 bases). The V end was cut by 1 base, the J end by 6 bases, with 13 bases between. The CDR3 spans 15 residues. CDR1 is SGHRS and CDR2 is YFSETQ in the germline V gene. CDR3 nucleotide sequence: TGCGCCAGCAGCTTGAGACAGATGAATCCCGGGGAGCTGTTTTTT. It translates to CASSLRQMNPGELFF.

The CDR3 sequence: CASSAGQAQETQYF. For the CDR3, the DNA is TGTGCCAGCAGTGCGGGACAGGCACAAGAGACCCAGTACTTC. The rearrangement uses TRBV6-1 and TRBJ2-5, with 8 bases lining up with TRBD1. J was trimmed by 2 bases and V by 4 bases; bases with no gene match: 3. Germline V gene sequence: CDR1 MNHNS, CDR2 SASEGT. This CDR3 spans 14 amino acids.

The rearrangement uses TRBV30 and TRBJ2-1; no definite D call. This CDR3 comprises 8 residues. The germline gives CDR1 GTSNPN, CDR2 SVGIG (reference sequence). The CDR3 sequence: CALNEQFF. CDR3 in DNA: TGTGCTCTGAATGAGCAGTTCTTC.

V usage is TRBV5-6 and J usage is TRBJ2-7; 8 bases are shared with TRBD2. The CDR3 runs to 15 residues. V lost 4 bases to trimming and J lost 7 bases; unmatched junction nucleotides: 13. CDR1 SGHDT and CDR2 YYEEEE come from the germline V gene. This CDR3 reads CASSRSGGGIWEQYF. Here the CDR3 DNA reads TGTGCCAGCAGCCGATCTGGCGGGGGGATCTGGGAGCAGTACTTC. Full variable domain (outside the CDR3, taken from reference TRBV5-6 and TRBJ2-7): DAGVTQSPTHLIKTRGQQVTLRCSPKSGHDTVSWYQQALGQGPQFIFQYYEEEERQRGNFPDRFSGHQFPNYSSELNVNALLLGDSALYLCASSRSGGGIWEQYFGPGTRLTVT.

This clone was picked up a small number of times. The genes are TRBV5-4 and TRBJ1-1; D not resolved. V was clipped by 0 bases and J by 5 bases, with 11 bases between them. Per germline, CDR1 SGHNT and CDR2 YYREEE (reference sequence). This CDR3 has 14 residues. The chain's CDR3 is CASSLGVVRTEAFF. The CDR3, as DNA: TGTGCCAGCAGCTTGGGTGTAGTGCGGACTGAAGCTTTCTTT.

This clone was observed once. The chain recombines TRBV5-6 with TRBJ2-5; 9 nucleotides match TRBD1. The ends lost 3 bases at V and 5 bases at J; junction bases unmatched: 5. Germline V gene sequence: CDR1 SGHDT, CDR2 YYEEEE. CDR3 length: 14 residues. The CDR3 coding sequence is TGTGCCAGCAGCTCGGGACAGGGAAGGGAGACCCAGTACTTC. Translating gives CASSSGQGRETQYF. Drawing the rest from reference TRBV5-6 and TRBJ2-5, the complete variable domain is DAGVTQSPTHLIKTRGQQVTLRCSPKSGHDTVSWYQQALGQGPQFIFQYYEEEERQRGNFPDRFSGHQFPNYSSELNVNALLLGDSALYLCASSSGQGRETQYFGPGTRLLVL.

The V gene is TRBV5-1, the J gene TRBJ2-1; 10 bases agree with TRBD2. V lost 4 bases to trimming and J lost 6 bases; unmatched junction nucleotides: 10. The CDR3 covers 16 residues. CDR1 and CDR2 from the germline V gene are SGHRS and YFSETQ. The CDR3 protein is CASSPGLGLAPNEQFF. The DNA for the CDR3 is TGCGCCAGCAGCCCTGGGCTGGGACTAGCGCCCAATGAGCAGTTCTTC.

This clone appeared a few times. The chain is built from TRBV28 and TRBJ1-1; TRBD1 matches at 9 bases. The germline CDR1 and CDR2 sequences are MDHEN and SYDVKM. The CDR3 is 14 residues long. The trim removed 5 bases at V and 3 bases at J, leaving 4 bases unmatched. The CDR3, as DNA: TGTGCCAGCAGTGACGGGACAGGGTACACTGAAGCTTTCTTT. It translates to CASSDGTGYTEAFF. Looking up the rest from reference TRBV28 and TRBJ1-1 gives the full variable domain: DVKVTQSSRYLVKRTGEKVFLECVQDMDHENMFWYRQDPGLGLRLIYFSYDVKMKEKGDIPEGYSVSREKKERFSLILESASTNQTSMYLCASSDGTGYTEAFFGQGTRLTVV.

The chain has TRBV9 and TRBJ2-5; 8 nucleotides match TRBD1. Trimming removed 0 bases from V and 2 bases from J; junction bases left unmatched: 9. This CDR3 has 17 residues. Germline V gives CDR1 SGDLS, CDR2 YYNGEE. In DNA, the CDR3 is TGTGCCAGCAGCGTAGATCCAGCAGGGGGCCTTCAAGAGACCCAGTACTTC. This encodes CASSVDPAGGLQETQYF.

The chain employs TRBV6-5 and TRBJ2-1; tentatively, D is TRBD2 (6 bases). Germline CDR1 and CDR2: MNHEY and SVGAGI. This CDR3 has 14 residues. With 1 base removed from V and 3 bases from J, the gap between germline ends came to 7 bases. CDR3 in amino acids: CASSYWGVYNEQFF. CDR3 DNA: TGTGCCAGCAGTTACTGGGGGGTCTACAATGAGCAGTTCTTC.

The chain combines TRBV5-4 with TRBJ2-7; D is unresolved. CDR3 length equals 11 residues. Trimming removed 0 bases from V and 5 bases from J, with 3 bases in between. Germline V CDR1 and CDR2: SGHNT, YYREEE (reference sequence). This chain's CDR3 is CASSLDNEQYF. The CDR3 DNA is TGTGCCAGCAGCTTGGATAACGAGCAGTACTTC.

The chain couples TRBV7-9 to TRBJ2-1; 11 bases agree with TRBD2. The CDR3 contains 15 residues. The trim removed 3 bases at V and 10 bases at J, leaving 8 bases unmatched. Per the germline V gene, CDR1 is SEHNR and CDR2 is FQNEAQ (reference sequence). The CDR3 region has the DNA TGTGCCAGCAGCTTTTTAGCGGGAGGGCCCCAAGAGCAGTTCTTC. As protein: CASSFLAGGPQEQFF.

This clone appeared a few times. This chain joins TRBV5-4 and TRBJ2-7; 9 nucleotides agree with TRBD1. The CDR3 runs to 16 residues. The ends lost 4 bases at V and 1 base at J; junction bases unmatched: 9. CDR1 is SGHNT, CDR2 YYREEE, per germline (reference sequence). The CDR3 DNA reads as TGTGCCAGCAGCCCTCAGACAGGGGGTGTATCCTACGAGCAGTACTTC. Translating gives CASSPQTGGVSYEQYF. The full variable domain, rest sourced from reference TRBV5-4 and TRBJ2-7, is ETGVTQSPTHLIKTRGQQVTLRCSSQSGHNTVSWYQQALGQGPQFIFQYYREEENGRGNFPPRFSGLQFPNYSSELNVNALELDDSALYLCASSPQTGGVSYEQYFGPGTRLTVT.

The chain combines TRBV28 with TRBJ1-2; TRBD1 matches at 10 bases. V dropped 6 bases and J dropped 5; count of bases not matched to a gene: 6. The CDR3 has 14 amino acids. CDR1 is MDHEN, CDR2 SYDVKM, per germline. The CDR3 loop is CASRPTGGGYGYTF. In DNA form, the CDR3 reads TGTGCCAGCAGACCGACAGGGGGCGGGTATGGCTACACCTTC.

The genes are TRBV4-2 and TRBJ2-6, with 10 bases matching TRBD1. The junction had 7 bases not matched to a gene; V was cut back by 7 bases and J by 4 bases. This CDR3 contains 16 residues. Per the germline V gene, CDR1 is LGHNA and CDR2 is YNFKEQ. The CDR3 nucleotides are TGTGCCAGCACTTATGGGACAGGGGTAGGGGCCAACGTCCTGACTTTC. Encoded protein: CASTYGTGVGANVLTF.

The chain carries TRBV4-1 and TRBJ1-1, with D unresolved. This CDR3 is 14 amino acids long. Trimming removed 0 bases at V and 1 base at J, with 6 bases between. In germline, CDR1 is MGHRA, CDR2 YSYEKL. The DNA for the CDR3 is TGCGCCAGCAGCCAAGAGGCAGGGAACACTGAAGCTTTCTTT. Translation gives CASSQEAGNTEAFF.

The CDR3 DNA sequence: TGTGCCAGCAGCTTGGAGGGAGGGCCGTCAGACGAGCAGTACTTC. Protein: CASSLEGGPSDEQYF. The rearrangement uses TRBV5-6 and TRBJ2-7, with 7 bases aligning to TRBD2. Losses at the gene ends were 0 bases for V and 5 bases for J; bases not matched to a gene: 8. This CDR3 contains 15 residues. CDR1 is SGHDT and CDR2 is YYEEEE in the germline V gene.

This chain connects TRBV27 to TRBJ2-1; 14 nucleotides match TRBD2. Unmatched junction bases numbered 4, after V lost 5 bases and J lost 7 bases. The V gene's germline CDR1 is MNHEY and CDR2 SMNVEV (reference sequence). The CDR3 length is 15 residues. DNA for the CDR3: TGTGCCAGCAGTCCCGGGACTAGCGGGAGTAATGAGCAGTTCTTC. Translating it yields CASSPGTSGSNEQFF.

This rearrangement joins TRBV11-2 to TRBJ2-7, with a tentative D call TRBD1 (6 bases). V was cut by 7 bases and J by 2 bases, with 12 bases left in between. CDR3 length equals 13 residues. From germline, CDR1 is SGHAT and CDR2 FQNNGV. CDR3: CASTPDRTYEQYF. As DNA, the CDR3 is TGTGCCAGCACCCCTGACAGGACCTACGAGCAGTACTTC.

The V call is TRBV7-9, the J call TRBJ1-2, with 7 nucleotides matching TRBD1. The CDR3 totals 14 residues. J lost 6 bases, V lost 5 bases, and 9 bases had no gene match. The germline V gene encodes CDR1 SEHNR and CDR2 FQNEAQ (reference sequence). The DNA for the CDR3 is TGTGCCAGCAGCCCCACTGGAGGGGGCAATGGCTACACCTTC. Translation gives CASSPTGGGNGYTF.

This clone was detected only a few times. This chain connects TRBV10-3 to TRBJ1-3; weak D call: TRBD1 (5 bases). This CDR3 contains 15 residues. CDR1 and CDR2 (germline): ENHRY, SYGVKD. Trimming stripped 8 bases from V and 0 bases from J, with 14 bases between. The CDR3 bases are TGTGCCATCTCTACGGGGGGGAGCTCTGGAAACACCATATATTTT. Its protein is CAISTGGSSGNTIYF.

This sequence joins TRBV6-5 and TRBJ1-1; D may be TRBD1 (6 bases). The CDR3 is 15 amino acids. The V gene's germline CDR1 is MNHEY and CDR2 SVGAGI. Trimming stripped 0 bases from V and 1 base from J, with 9 bases between. The DNA for the CDR3 is TGTGCCAGCAGTTACTCTTGGGGGCCGAACACTGAAGCTTTCTTT. It translates to CASSYSWGPNTEAFF.

V is TRBV29-1 and J is TRBJ2-5; D might be TRBD2 (5 bases). Per germline, CDR1 SQVTM and CDR2 ANQGSEA. The length of the CDR3 is 14 residues. V was trimmed by 6 bases and J by 5 bases, leaving 19 bases between them. CDR3 amino acids: CSVASLASRETQYF. CDR3 in DNA: TGCAGCGTCGCGTCCCTAGCCTCAAGGGAGACCCAGTACTTC. Full variable domain (remainder filled in from reference TRBV29-1 and TRBJ2-5): SAVISQKPSRDICQRGTSLTIQCQVDSQVTMMFWYRQQPGQSLTLIATANQGSEATYESGFVIDKFPISRPNLTFSTLTVSNMSPEDSSIYLCSVASLASRETQYFGPGTRLLVL.

V is TRBV10-3 and J is TRBJ2-5, with 7 positions matching TRBD2. The V gene's germline CDR1 is ENHRY and CDR2 SYGVKD. The CDR3 is made up of 13 amino acids. The CDR3 DNA reads as TGTGCTTCCAGGCGGGCGGGAGAAGAGACCCAGTACTTC. It translates to CASRRAGEETQYF.

This clone was observed a few times. The V call is TRBV7-2, the J call TRBJ2-1, with 8 bases that match TRBD2. Germline lookup yields CDR1 SGHTA and CDR2 FQGNSA. V dropped 0 bases and J dropped 4; count of bases not matched to a gene: 11. This CDR3 has 18 residues. CDR3 DNA sequence: TGTGCCAGCAGCTTAGCGCGCCCAGCGGGAGACGTGTACAATGAGCAGTTCTTC. Translated: CASSLARPAGDVYNEQFF.

CDR3 coding DNA: TGTGCCAGCAGCGTCACTAGCGGGAGTGTGGCAGATACGCAGTATTTT. It is translated as CASSVTSGSVADTQYF. The chain couples TRBV9 to TRBJ2-3, with 11 bases that match TRBD2. This CDR3 comprises 16 residues. J gave up 4 bases and V 2 bases, and 6 bases lay outside the gene matches. The germline CDR1 and CDR2 sequences are SGDLS and YYNGEE.

This chain links TRBV4-1 with TRBJ2-1; TRBD2 aligns across 8 bases. Trimming removed 2 bases from V and 9 bases from J; junction bases left unmatched: 15. Per germline, CDR1 MGHRA and CDR2 YSYEKL. The CDR3 covers 17 residues. CDR3 residues: CASSQLDMGLVFGEQFF. CDR3 DNA: TGCGCCAGCAGCCAACTAGATATGGGACTAGTATTTGGTGAGCAGTTCTTC.

The J gene is TRBJ2-3, the V gene TRBV27; 10 bases fit TRBD1. Germline trimming cut 4 bases from V and 2 bases from J; bases unmatched to any gene: 15. In germline, CDR1 is MNHEY, CDR2 SMNVEV (reference sequence). There are 19 residues in the CDR3. CDR3 sequence: CASSSPDRGRFKFTDTQYF. DNA for the CDR3: TGTGCCAGCAGTTCCCCCGACAGGGGGCGGTTCAAATTCACAGATACGCAGTATTTT.

This chain links TRBV11-2 with TRBJ2-1; 7 nucleotides align to TRBD2. The length of the CDR3 is 13 residues. The germline V gene encodes CDR1 SGHAT and CDR2 FQNNGV. V dropped 6 bases and J dropped 8; count of bases not matched to a gene: 7. CDR3 in amino acids: CASRGSGGHEQFF. The CDR3 nucleotides are TGTGCCAGCAGGGGCTCGGGAGGCCATGAGCAGTTCTTC.

This sequence joins TRBV9 and TRBJ2-7; 7 bases are a match to TRBD1. V shed 5 bases and J 6 bases; nucleotides not matched to a gene: 5. The CDR3 spans 12 residues. Looked up from germline, CDR1 is SGDLS and CDR2 is YYNGEE. The chain's CDR3 is CASSTGAGEQYF. CDR3 nucleotide sequence: TGTGCCAGCAGTACAGGGGCGGGCGAGCAGTACTTC.